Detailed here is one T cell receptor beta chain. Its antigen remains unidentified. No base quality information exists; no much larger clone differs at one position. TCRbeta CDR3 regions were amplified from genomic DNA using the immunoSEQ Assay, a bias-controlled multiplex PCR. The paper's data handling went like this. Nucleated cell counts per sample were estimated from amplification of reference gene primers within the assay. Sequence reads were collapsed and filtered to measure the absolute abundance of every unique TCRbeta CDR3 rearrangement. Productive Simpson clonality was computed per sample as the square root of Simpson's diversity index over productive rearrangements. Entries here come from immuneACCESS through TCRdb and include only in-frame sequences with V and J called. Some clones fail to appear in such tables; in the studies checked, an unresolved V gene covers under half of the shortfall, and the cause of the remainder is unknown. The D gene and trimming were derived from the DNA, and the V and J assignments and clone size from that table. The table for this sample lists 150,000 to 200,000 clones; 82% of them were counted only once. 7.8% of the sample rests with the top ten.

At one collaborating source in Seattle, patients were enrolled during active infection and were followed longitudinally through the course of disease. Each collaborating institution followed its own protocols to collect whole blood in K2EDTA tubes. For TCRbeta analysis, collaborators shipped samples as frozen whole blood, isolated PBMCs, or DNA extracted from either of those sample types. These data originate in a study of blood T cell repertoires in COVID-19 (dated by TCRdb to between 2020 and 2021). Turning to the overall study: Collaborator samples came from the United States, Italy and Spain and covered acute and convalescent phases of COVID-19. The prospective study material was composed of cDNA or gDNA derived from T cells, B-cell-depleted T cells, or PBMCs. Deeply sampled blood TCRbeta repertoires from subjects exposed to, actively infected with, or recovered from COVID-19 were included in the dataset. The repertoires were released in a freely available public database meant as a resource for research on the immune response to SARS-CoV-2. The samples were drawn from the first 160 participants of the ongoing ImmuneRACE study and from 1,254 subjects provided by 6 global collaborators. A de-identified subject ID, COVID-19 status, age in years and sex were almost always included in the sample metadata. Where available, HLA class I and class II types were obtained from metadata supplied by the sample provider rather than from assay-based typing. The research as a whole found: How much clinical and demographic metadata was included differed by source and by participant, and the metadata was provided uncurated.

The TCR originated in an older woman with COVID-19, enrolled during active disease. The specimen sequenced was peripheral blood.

The CDR3 amino acid sequence is: CASSLYRGVGNTIYF. The sequence in DNA is TGTGCCAGCAGTTTATATCGGGGAGTTGGAAACACCATATATTTT. The chain joins TRBV27 to TRBJ1-3, with the D gene uncertain. Its CDR3 holds 15 amino acids, cysteine through phenylalanine. Only CDR3 DNA remains: 45 bases, in frame from the first base. CDR1 MNHEY and CDR2 SMNVEV were looked up in the germline V gene (reference sequence). V loses 1 base, J loses 3 bases, and the germline ends lie 10 bases apart.